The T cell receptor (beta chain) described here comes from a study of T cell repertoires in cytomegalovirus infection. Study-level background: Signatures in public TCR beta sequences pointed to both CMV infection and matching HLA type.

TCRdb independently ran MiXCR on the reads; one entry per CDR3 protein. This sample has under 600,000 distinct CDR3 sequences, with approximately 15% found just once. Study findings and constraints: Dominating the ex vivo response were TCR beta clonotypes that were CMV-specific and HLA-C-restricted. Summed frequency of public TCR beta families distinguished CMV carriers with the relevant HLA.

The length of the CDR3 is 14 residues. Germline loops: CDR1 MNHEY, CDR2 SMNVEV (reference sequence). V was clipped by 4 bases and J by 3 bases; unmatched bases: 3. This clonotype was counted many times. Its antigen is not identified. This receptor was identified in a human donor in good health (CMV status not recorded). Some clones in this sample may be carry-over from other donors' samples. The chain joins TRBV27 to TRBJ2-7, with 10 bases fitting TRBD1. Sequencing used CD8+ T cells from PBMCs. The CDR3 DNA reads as TGTGCCAGCAGTTCATGGGACAGGGGCTACGAGCAGTACTTC. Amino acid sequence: CASSSWDRGYEQYF.